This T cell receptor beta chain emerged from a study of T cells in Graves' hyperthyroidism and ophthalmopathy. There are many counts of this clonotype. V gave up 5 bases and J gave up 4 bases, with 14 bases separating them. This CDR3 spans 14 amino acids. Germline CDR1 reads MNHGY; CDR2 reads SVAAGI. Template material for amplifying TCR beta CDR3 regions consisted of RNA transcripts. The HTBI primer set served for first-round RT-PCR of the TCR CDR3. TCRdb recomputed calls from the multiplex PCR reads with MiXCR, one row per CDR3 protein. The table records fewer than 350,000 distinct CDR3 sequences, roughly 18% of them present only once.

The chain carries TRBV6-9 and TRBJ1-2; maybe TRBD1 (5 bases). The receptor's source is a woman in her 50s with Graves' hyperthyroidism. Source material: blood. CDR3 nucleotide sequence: TGTGCCAGCAGTCCCACACGGGACCTCTATGGCTACACCTTC. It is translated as CASSPTRDLYGYTF.